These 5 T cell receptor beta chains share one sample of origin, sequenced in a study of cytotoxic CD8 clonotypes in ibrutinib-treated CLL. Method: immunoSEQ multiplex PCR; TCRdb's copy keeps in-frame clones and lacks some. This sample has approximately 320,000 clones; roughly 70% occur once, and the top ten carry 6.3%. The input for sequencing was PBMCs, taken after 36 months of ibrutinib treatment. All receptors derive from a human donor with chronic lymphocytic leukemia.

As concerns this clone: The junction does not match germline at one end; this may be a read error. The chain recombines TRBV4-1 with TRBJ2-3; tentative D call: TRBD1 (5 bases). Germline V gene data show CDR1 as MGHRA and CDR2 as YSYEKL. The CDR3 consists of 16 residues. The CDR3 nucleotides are TGTGCCAGCAGCCAAGATTCAGGGCTAGTTAAAGATACGCAGTATTTT. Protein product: CASSQDSGLVKDTQYF.

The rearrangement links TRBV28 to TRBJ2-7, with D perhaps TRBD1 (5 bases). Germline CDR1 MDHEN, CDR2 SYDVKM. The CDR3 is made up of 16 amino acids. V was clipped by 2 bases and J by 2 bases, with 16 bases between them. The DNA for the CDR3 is TGTGCCAGCAGTTTAAACCCCTCCAGGGCTACCTACGAGCAGTACTTC. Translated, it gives CASSLNPSRATYEQYF.

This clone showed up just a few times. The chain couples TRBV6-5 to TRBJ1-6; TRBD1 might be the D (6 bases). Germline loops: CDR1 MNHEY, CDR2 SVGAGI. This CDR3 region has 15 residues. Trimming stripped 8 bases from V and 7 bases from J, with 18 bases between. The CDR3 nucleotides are TGTGCCAGCCGCCCCATCCCGGGACACAATTCACCCCTCCACTTT. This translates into CASRPIPGHNSPLHF.

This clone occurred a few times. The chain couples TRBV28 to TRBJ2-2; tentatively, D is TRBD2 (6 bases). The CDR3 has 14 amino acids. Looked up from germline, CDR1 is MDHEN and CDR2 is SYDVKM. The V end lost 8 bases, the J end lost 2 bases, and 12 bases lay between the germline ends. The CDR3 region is CASRLAENTGELFF. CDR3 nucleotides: TGTGCCAGCCGCTTAGCGGAAAACACCGGGGAGCTGTTTTTT.

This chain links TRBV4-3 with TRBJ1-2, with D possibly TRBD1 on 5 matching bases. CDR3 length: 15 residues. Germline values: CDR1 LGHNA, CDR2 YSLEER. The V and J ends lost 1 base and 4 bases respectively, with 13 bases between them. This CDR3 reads CASSQGGGSGYGYTF. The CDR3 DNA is TGCGCCAGCAGCCAAGGGGGCGGGTCCGGCTATGGCTACACCTTC.